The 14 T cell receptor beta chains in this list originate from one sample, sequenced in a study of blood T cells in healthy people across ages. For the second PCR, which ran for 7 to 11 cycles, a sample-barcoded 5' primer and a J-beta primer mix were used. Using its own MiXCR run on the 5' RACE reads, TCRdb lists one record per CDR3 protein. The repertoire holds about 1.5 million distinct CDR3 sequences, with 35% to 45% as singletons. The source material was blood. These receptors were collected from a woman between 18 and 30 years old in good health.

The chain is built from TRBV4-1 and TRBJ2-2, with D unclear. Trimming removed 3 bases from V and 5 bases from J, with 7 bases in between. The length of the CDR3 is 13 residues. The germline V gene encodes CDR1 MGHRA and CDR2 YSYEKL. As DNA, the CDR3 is TGCGCCAGCAGCCAGAGATTGACCGGGGAGCTGTTTTTT. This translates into CASSQRLTGELFF.

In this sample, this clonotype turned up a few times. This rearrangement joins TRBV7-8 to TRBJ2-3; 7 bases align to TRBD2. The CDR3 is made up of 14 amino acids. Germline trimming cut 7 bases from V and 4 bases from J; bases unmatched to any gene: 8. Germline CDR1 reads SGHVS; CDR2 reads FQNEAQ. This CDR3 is CASIGVAGADTQYF. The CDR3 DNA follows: TGTGCCAGCATCGGGGTAGCGGGCGCAGATACGCAGTATTTT.

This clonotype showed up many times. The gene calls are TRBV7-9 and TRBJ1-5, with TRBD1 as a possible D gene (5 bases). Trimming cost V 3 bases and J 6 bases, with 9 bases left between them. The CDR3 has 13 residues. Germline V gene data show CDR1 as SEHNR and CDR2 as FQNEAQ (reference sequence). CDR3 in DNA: TGTGCCAGCAGCTTGGGGGTTAGTCAGCCCCAGCATTTT. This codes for CASSLGVSQPQHF.

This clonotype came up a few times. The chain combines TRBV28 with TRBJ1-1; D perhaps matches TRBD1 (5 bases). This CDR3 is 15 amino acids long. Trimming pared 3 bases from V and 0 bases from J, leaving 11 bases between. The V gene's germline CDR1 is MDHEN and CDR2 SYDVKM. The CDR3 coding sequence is TGTGCCAGCAGTTTGGGGGGACGGATGAACACTGAAGCTTTCTTT. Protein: CASSLGGRMNTEAFF. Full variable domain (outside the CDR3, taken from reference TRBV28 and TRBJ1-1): DVKVTQSSRYLVKRTGEKVFLECVQDMDHENMFWYRQDPGLGLRLIYFSYDVKMKEKGDIPEGYSVSREKKERFSLILESASTNQTSMYLCASSLGGRMNTEAFFGQGTRLTVV.

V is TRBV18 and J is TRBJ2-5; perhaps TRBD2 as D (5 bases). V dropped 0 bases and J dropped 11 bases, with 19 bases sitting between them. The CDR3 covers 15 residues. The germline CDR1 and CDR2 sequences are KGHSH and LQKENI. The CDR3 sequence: CASSPPRTSYNEQYF. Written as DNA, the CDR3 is TGTGCCAGCTCACCACCGAGGACTTCCTACAATGAGCAGTACTTC.

The CDR3 reads CASSLLPPGYTF. CDR3 bases: TGTGCCAGCAGCCTCCTGCCCCCGGGCTACACCTTC. The rearrangement uses TRBV2 and TRBJ1-2; D call uncertain. The CDR3 runs 12 residues. The germline V and J ends were trimmed by 6 bases and 8 bases, with 13 bases remaining between them. Germline CDR1 and CDR2: SNHLY and FYNNEI.

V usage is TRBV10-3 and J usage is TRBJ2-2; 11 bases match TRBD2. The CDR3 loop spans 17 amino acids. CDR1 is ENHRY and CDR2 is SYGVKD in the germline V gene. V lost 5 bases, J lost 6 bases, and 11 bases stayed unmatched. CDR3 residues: CAISSSGTSGSPGELFF. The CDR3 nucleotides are TGTGCCATCAGTTCCTCCGGGACTAGCGGTTCCCCCGGGGAGCTGTTTTTT.

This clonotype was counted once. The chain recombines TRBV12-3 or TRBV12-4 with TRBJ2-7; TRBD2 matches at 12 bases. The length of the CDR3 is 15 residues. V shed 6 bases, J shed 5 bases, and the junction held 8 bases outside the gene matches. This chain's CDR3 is CASSLRLAGAHEQYF. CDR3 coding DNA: TGTGCCAGCAGCCTACGACTAGCGGGAGCCCACGAGCAGTACTTC.

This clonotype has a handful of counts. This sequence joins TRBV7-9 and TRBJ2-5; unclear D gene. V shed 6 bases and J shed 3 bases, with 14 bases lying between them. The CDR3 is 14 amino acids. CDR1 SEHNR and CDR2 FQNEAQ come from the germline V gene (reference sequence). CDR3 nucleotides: TGTGCCAGCAGGTTTAGAACTTCCGAAGAGACCCAGTACTTC. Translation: CASRFRTSEETQYF.

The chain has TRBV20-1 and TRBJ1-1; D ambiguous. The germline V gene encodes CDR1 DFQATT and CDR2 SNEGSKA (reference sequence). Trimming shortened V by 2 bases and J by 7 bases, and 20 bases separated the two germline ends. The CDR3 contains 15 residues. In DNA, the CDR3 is TGCAGTGCTAGACCCATAGTCGGGTTATTCCTTGAAGCTTTCTTT. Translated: CSARPIVGLFLEAFF.

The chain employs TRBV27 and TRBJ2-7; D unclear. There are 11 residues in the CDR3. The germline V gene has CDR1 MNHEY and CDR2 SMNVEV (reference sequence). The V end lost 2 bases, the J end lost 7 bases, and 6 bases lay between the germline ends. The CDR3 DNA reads TGTGCCAGCAGTTTAACGCTGGAGCAGTACTTC. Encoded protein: CASSLTLEQYF.

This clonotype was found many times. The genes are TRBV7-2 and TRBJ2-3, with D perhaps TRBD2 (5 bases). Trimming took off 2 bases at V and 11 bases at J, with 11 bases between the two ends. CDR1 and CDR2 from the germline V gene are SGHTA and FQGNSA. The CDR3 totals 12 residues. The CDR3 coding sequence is TGTGCCAGCAGCTTAAACAAAGGAGGGCAGTATTTT. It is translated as CASSLNKGGQYF. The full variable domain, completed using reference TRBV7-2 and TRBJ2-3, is GAGVSQSPSNKVTEKGKDVELRCDPISGHTALYWYRQSLGQGLEFLIYFQGNSAPDKSGLPSDRFSAERTGGSVSTLTIQRTQQEDSAVYLCASSLNKGGQYFGPGTRLTVL.

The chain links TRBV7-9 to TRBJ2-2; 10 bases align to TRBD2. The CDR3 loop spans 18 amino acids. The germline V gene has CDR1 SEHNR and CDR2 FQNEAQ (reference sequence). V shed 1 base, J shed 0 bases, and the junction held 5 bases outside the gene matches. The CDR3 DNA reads TGTGCCAGCAGCTTAGGAGGACTAGCGGACGCGAACACCGGGGAGCTGTTTTTT. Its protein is CASSLGGLADANTGELFF.

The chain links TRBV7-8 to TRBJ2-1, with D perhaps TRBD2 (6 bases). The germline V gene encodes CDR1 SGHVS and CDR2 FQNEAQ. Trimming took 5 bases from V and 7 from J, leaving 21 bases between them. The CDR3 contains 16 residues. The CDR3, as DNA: TGTGCCAGCAGCCCAATACGTGTCGGGAGAACGAATGAGCAGTTCTTC. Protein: CASSPIRVGRTNEQFF. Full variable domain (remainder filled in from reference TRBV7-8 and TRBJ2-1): GAGVSQSPRYKVAKRGQDVALRCDPISGHVSLFWYQQALGQGPEFLTYFQNEAQLDKSGLPSDRFFAERPEGSVSTLKIQRTQQEDSAVYLCASSPIRVGRTNEQFFGPGTRLTVL.